Sequencing of this T cell receptor beta chain was carried out in a study of blood T cell repertoires in COVID-19. Study background: From the United States, Italy and Spain came samples of acute and convalescent COVID-19. The cDNA or gDNA used as material had been derived from T cells, B-cell-depleted T cells, or PBMCs.

Source study methods: By means of reference gene primer amplification, nucleated cell counts were estimated. The protocol was immunoSEQ multiplex PCR, while the TCRdb copy is restricted to in-frame clones and leaves out a portion. The DNA gave D and trimming, while V, J and clone size come from that table. Among roughly 250,000 clones listed, 65% to 90% were seen once. The CDR3 runs to 14 residues. Germline values: CDR1 GTSNPN, CDR2 SVGIG (reference sequence). The J segment lost 2 bases and the V segment lost 5 bases, leaving 7 bases of the junction unmatched. Input material: peripheral blood. The TCR originated in a woman of 80 years or more with active or convalescent COVID-19. The chain recombines TRBV30 with TRBJ2-3; 7 bases are shared with TRBD2. In DNA form, the CDR3 reads TGTGCCTGGGATGCTAGCGGCAACACAGATACGCAGTATTTT. Translated, it gives CAWDASGNTDTQYF.